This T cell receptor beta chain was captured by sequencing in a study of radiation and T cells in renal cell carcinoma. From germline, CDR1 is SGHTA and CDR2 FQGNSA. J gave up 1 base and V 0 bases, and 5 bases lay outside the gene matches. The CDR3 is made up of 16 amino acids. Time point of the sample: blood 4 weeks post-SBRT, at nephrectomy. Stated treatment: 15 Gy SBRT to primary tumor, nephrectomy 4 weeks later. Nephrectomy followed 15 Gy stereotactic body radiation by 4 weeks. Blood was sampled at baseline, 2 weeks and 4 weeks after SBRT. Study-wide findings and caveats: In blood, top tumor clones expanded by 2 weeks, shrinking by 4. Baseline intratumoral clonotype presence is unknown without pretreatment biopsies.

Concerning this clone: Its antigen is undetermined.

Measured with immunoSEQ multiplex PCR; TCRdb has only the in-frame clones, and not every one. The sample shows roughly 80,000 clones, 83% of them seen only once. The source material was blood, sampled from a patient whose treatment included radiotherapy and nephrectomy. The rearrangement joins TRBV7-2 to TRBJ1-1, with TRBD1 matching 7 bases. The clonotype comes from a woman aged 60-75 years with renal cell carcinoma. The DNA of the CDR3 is TGTGCCAGCAGCTTAGCCCTGGGACAGCCGAACACTGAAGCTTTCTTT. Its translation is CASSLALGQPNTEAFF.